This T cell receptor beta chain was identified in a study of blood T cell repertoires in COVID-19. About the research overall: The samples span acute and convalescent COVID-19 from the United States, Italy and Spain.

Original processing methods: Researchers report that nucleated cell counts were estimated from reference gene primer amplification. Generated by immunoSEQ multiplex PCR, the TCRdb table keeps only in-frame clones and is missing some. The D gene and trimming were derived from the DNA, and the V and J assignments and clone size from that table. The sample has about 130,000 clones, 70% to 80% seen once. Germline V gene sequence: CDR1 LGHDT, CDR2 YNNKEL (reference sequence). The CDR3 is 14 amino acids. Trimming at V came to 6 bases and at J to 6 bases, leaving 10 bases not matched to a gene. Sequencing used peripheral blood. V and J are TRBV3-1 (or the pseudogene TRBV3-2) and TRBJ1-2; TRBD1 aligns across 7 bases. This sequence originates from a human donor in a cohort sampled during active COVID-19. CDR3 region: CASRQGQRSNGYTF. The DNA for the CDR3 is TGTGCCAGCAGACAGGGGCAGAGGAGCAATGGCTACACCTTC.